Reported below is one TCR beta chain. This entry comes from a study of blood T cell repertoires in COVID-19. The overall study: Researchers got acute and convalescent COVID-19 samples from the United States, Italy and Spain.

Germline CDR1 reads MNHNS; CDR2 reads SASEGT. CDR3 length: 13 amino acids. Trimming removed 3 bases at V and 6 bases at J, with 11 bases between. Methods used by the authors: Reference gene primer amplification gave nucleated cell count estimates. Libraries were prepared by immunoSEQ multiplex PCR; TCRdb keeps only in-frame clonotypes and omits some of them. That table supplies the V and J calls and clone size; D and trimming were determined from the DNA. The data contain 35,000 to 55,000 clones, over 80% of them singletons. Sample: peripheral blood. The chain joins TRBV6-1 to TRBJ1-1, with D unclear. This TCR derives from a man between 60 and 75 years old with active COVID-19. CDR3 residues: CASSDSLAAEAFF. DNA for the CDR3: TGTGCCAGCAGTGACAGTTTGGCGGCTGAAGCTTTCTTT.